This is a list of T cell receptor beta chains from one sample in a study of control samples from healthy donors and cancer patients. The method was immunoSEQ multiplex PCR; TCRdb's version includes in-frame clones alone and lacks a portion of them. The repertoire consists of roughly 220,000 clones, with over 90% occurring once and the leading ten covering roughly 1.6%. Sample: blood. Receptors were obtained from a man in his fifties or sixties in good health. Both conserved end residues are part of each CDR3. Fields, in order: D gene, clone size, V gene, J gene, CDR3 protein, CDR3 DNA. A D gene is named only where the DNA matches it firmly. Size tells how often a clone was seen (once, few, many) or the class of an expanded clone, and some rows leave it out.

-	-	TRBV29-1	TRBJ1-2	CSGEFNYGYTF	TGCAGCGGAGAATTTAACTATGGCTACACCTTC
-	-	TRBV23-1	TRBJ1-1	CASSHPRQNTEAFF	TGCGCCAGCAGTCATCCGAGACAAAACACTGAAGCTTTCTTT
-	once	TRBV5-1	TRBJ1-1	CASSLQGIGTEAFF	TGCGCCAGCAGTTTGCAGGGGATTGGGACTGAAGCTTTCTTT
-	-	TRBV6-5	TRBJ2-2	CASLRDLNTGELFF	TGTGCCAGCCTTCGGGACCTCAACACCGGGGAGCTGTTTTTT
-	once	TRBV3-1/TRBV3-2	TRBJ1-1	CASSQGSRLNTEAFF	TGTGCCAGCAGCCAAGGCAGTCGTCTTAACACTGAAGCTTTCTTT
TRBD1	-	TRBV19	TRBJ1-5	CASSATGRIRQPQHF	TGTGCCAGTAGTGCGACAGGGAGGATCAGGCAGCCCCAGCATTTT
TRBD1	-	TRBV19	TRBJ1-2	CASSPRTGLDYTF	TGTGCCAGTAGTCCGCGGACAGGGTTAGACTACACCTTC
TRBD1	-	TRBV18	TRBJ1-5	CASSQGTGGTEPQHF	TGTGCCAGCTCGCAAGGGACAGGGGGCACCGAGCCCCAGCATTTT
TRBD1	-	TRBV27	TRBJ1-6	CASSSGQAIGSPLHF	TGTGCCAGCAGTTCCGGACAGGCCATAGGTTCACCCCTCCACTTT
-	-	TRBV5-1	TRBJ1-6	CASSLDNSYNSPLHF	TGCGCCAGCAGCTTGGATAACAGCTATAATTCACCCCTCCACTTT
TRBD2	-	TRBV5-5	TRBJ2-5	CASSPRGGTSEKKTQYF	TGTGCCAGCAGCCCCCGGGGGGGGACATCGGAAAAAAAGACCCAGTACTTC
TRBD1	-	TRBV5-1	TRBJ1-1	CASSLQGGGTEAFF	TGCGCCAGCAGCTTACAGGGGGGAGGCACTGAAGCTTTCTTT
TRBD2	-	TRBV11-3	TRBJ2-7	CASSYGLDYEQYF	TGTGCCAGCAGCTACGGACTAGACTACGAGCAGTACTTC
TRBD1	-	TRBV7-2	TRBJ1-1	CASSFMGQMNTEAFF	TGTGCCAGCAGCTTTATGGGACAGATGAACACTGAAGCTTTCTTT
TRBD1	-	TRBV24-1	TRBJ1-2	CATSDPDRVSGYTF	TGTGCCACCAGTGATCCTGACAGGGTCTCGGGCTACACCTTC
-	-	TRBV27	TRBJ2-1	CASSPLGFGNNEQFF	TGTGCCAGCAGTCCGCTGGGCTTTGGGAACAATGAGCAGTTCTTC
-	-	TRBV6-6	TRBJ1-1	CASSLGGSRNTEAFF	TGTGCCAGCAGTTTAGGGGGGTCCAGGAACACTGAAGCTTTCTTT
TRBD1	-	TRBV2	TRBJ2-6	CATPTGGPSGANVLTF	TGTGCCACCCCGACAGGGGGACCTTCTGGGGCCAACGTCCTGACTTTC
-	-	TRBV30	TRBJ1-5	CAWSLAEGQPQHF	TGTGCCTGGAGTTTGGCAGAAGGTCAGCCCCAGCATTTT
TRBD1	-	TRBV27	TRBJ2-5	CASSPWDRAQETQYF	TGTGCCAGCAGTCCCTGGGACAGGGCGCAAGAGACCCAGTACTTC
-	-	TRBV10-1	TRBJ1-1	CASSESGRITEAFF	TGCGCCAGCAGTGAATCGGGGCGGATCACTGAAGCTTTCTTT
TRBD2	-	TRBV27	TRBJ2-1	CASSFSGGLNEQFF	TGTGCCAGCAGTTTTAGCGGGGGGCTAAATGAGCAGTTCTTC
TRBD1	-	TRBV24-1	TRBJ2-1	CATSPRQGEESYNEQFF	TGTGCCACCAGCCCTAGACAGGGGGAAGAATCCTACAATGAGCAGTTCTTC
-	-	TRBV19	TRBJ1-4	CASSKQAIVGWGVNEKLFF	TGTGCCAGTAGCAAGCAAGCCATAGTCGGATGGGGGGTAAATGAAAAACTGTTTTTT
TRBD1	-	TRBV2	TRBJ1-6	CASSAQQGYNSPLHF	TGTGCCAGCAGTGCACAACAGGGGTATAATTCACCCCTCCACTTT
TRBD1	few	TRBV9	TRBJ2-1	CASSVEGQGANEQFF	TGTGCCAGCAGCGTAGAGGGACAGGGAGCCAATGAGCAGTTCTTC
-	once	TRBV3-1/TRBV3-2	TRBJ1-1	CASSPERGWSTEAFF	TGTGCCAGCAGCCCAGAAAGGGGTTGGAGCACTGAAGCTTTCTTT
TRBD1	-	TRBV5-1	TRBJ1-2	CASSSSGQGDYTF	TGCGCCAGCAGCTCTAGTGGACAGGGGGACTACACCTTC
TRBD2	-	TRBV14	TRBJ2-1	CASSLPWTSGRYNEQFF	TGTGCCAGCAGCCTCCCTTGGACTAGCGGGCGATACAATGAGCAGTTCTTC
-	-	TRBV5-1	TRBJ1-2	CASSLQGGEDGYTF	TGCGCCAGCAGCTTACAGGGAGGTGAAGATGGCTACACCTTC
-	-	TRBV11-2	TRBJ1-3	CASSFNGGHSGNTIYF	TGTGCCAGCTCCTTCAATGGGGGCCACTCTGGAAACACCATATATTTT
TRBD1	-	TRBV28	TRBJ2-5	CASGRGPETQYF	TGTGCCAGCGGTAGGGGGCCCGAGACCCAGTACTTC
-	-	TRBV5-1	TRBJ1-2	CASSGQNTGTPSNYGYTF	TGCGCCAGCAGCGGCCAAAACACCGGGACACCCTCTAACTATGGCTACACCTTC
-	-	TRBV6-6	TRBJ1-1	CASSIMGTEAFF	TGTGCCAGCAGTATCATGGGCACTGAAGCTTTCTTT
-	-	TRBV3-1/TRBV3-2	TRBJ1-5	CASSQGPPSNQPQHF	TGTGCCAGCAGCCAAGGGCCGCCTAGCAATCAGCCCCAGCATTTT
-	-	TRBV28	TRBJ1-4	CASSLNSPEKLFF	TGTGCCAGCAGTTTAAACTCACCCGAAAAACTGTTTTTT
-	-	TRBV18	TRBJ1-6	CASSPDQARGSPLHF	TGTGCCAGCTCACCAGACCAGGCGAGGGGTTCACCCCTCCACTTT
-	-	TRBV28	TRBJ1-3	CASSEARGGSLIVSGNTIYF	TGTGCCAGCAGTGAGGCGAGGGGTGGATCGCTAATAGTCTCTGGAAACACCATATATTTT
-	-	TRBV2	TRBJ1-3	CASGDKSSGNTIYF	TGTGCCAGTGGGGACAAGAGCTCTGGAAACACCATATATTTT
-	-	TRBV24-1	TRBJ2-1	CATSDPGLLNNEQFF	TGTGCCACCAGTGACCCGGGGCTCCTTAACAATGAGCAGTTCTTC
-	once	TRBV5-6	TRBJ1-2	CASSDGHGYTF	TGTGCCAGCAGCGACGGACATGGCTACACCTTC
-	-	TRBV27	TRBJ1-2	CASSLFGGGLSNYGYTF	TGTGCCAGCAGTTTATTTGGGGGGGGACTATCGAACTATGGCTACACCTTC
TRBD2	-	TRBV5-1	TRBJ2-3	CASKASGPGDTQYF	TGCGCCAGCAAGGCTAGCGGCCCGGGGGATACGCAGTATTTT
-	once	TRBV18	TRBJ1-1	CASSTDMNTEAFF	TGTGCCAGCTCAACAGACATGAACACTGAAGCTTTCTTT
-	-	TRBV11-2	TRBJ1-2	CASSPRANYGYTF	TGTGCCAGCAGCCCCCGGGCTAACTATGGCTACACCTTC
-	-	TRBV6-6	TRBJ2-7	CASSSQVEQYF	TGTGCCAGCAGTTCACAGGTCGAGCAGTACTTC
-	-	TRBV5-1	TRBJ1-3	CASSRGTAGDTIYF	TGCGCCAGCAGCAGAGGGACGGCCGGGGACACCATATATTTT
-	-	TRBV18	TRBJ1-2	CASSPPWGPNYGYTF	TGTGCCAGCTCACCTCCCTGGGGGCCTAACTATGGCTACACCTTC
-	-	TRBV5-1	TRBJ1-1	CASSSTPVTEAFF	TGCGCCAGCAGCTCTACACCCGTCACTGAAGCTTTCTTT
TRBD2	-	TRBV24-1	TRBJ2-3	CATSELLAGGTDTQYF	TGTGCCACCAGTGAATTACTAGCGGGGGGGACAGATACGCAGTATTTT
-	-	TRBV19	TRBJ2-1	CASRTAFTYNEQFF	TGTGCCAGTCGGACAGCCTTTACCTACAATGAGCAGTTCTTC
-	-	TRBV2	TRBJ1-2	CASTPYGEGGYTF	TGTGCCAGCACCCCTTACGGGGAAGGTGGCTACACCTTC
-	-	TRBV6-2/TRBV6-3	TRBJ1-5	CASSYWEGQPQHF	TGTGCCAGCAGTTACTGGGAGGGTCAGCCCCAGCATTTT
TRBD1	-	TRBV28	TRBJ2-7	CASSTTGTAAYEQYF	TGTGCCAGCAGTACCACCGGGACAGCGGCCTACGAGCAGTACTTC
-	few	TRBV19	TRBJ1-1	CASSIQGWATEAFF	TGTGCCAGTAGTATACAGGGTTGGGCCACTGAAGCTTTCTTT
-	-	TRBV9	TRBJ1-5	CASSVDGYSNQPQHF	TGTGCCAGCAGCGTAGACGGATATAGCAATCAGCCCCAGCATTTT
-	-	TRBV24-1	TRBJ2-1	CATSDLIHEQFF	TGTGCCACCAGTGATTTGATCCATGAGCAGTTCTTC